This is a list of T cell receptor beta chains from one sample in a study of immune cell composition in non-small cell lung cancer. The protocol was immunoSEQ multiplex PCR, while the TCRdb copy is restricted to in-frame clones and leaves out a portion. The sample holds fewer than 2,000 clones; 72% are singletons and the top ten take 8.8%. Input material: non-adjacent lung tissue. These receptors originate from a human donor with non-small cell lung cancer. The CDR3 runs from the conserved cysteine through the conserved F or W. Each record gives: V gene, clone size, J gene, D gene, CDR3 protein, CDR3 DNA. A D gene is named only where the DNA matches it firmly. For some rows the clone size is stated as once, few or many, or as a class when expanded; others skip it.

V: TRBV9
size: -
J: TRBJ2-1
D: -
CDR3: CASSVAGRNNEQFF
DNA: TGTGCCAGCAGCGTAGCGGGGAGGAACAATGAGCAGTTCTTC

V: TRBV9
size: -
J: TRBJ1-2
D: TRBD1
CDR3: CASSETGFGYTF
DNA: TGTGCCAGCAGCGAGACAGGGTTCGGCTACACCTTC

V: TRBV18
size: -
J: TRBJ1-1
D: TRBD1
CDR3: CASSESRQGSTEAFF
DNA: TGTGCCAGCTCAGAATCAAGACAGGGCAGCACTGAAGCTTTCTTT

V: TRBV6-6
size: -
J: TRBJ2-7
D: TRBD1
CDR3: CASRTSGTGRDEQYF
DNA: TGTGCCAGCAGAACTTCCGGGACAGGGAGGGACGAGCAGTACTTC

V: TRBV6-5
size: -
J: TRBJ1-6
D: TRBD1
CDR3: CASSFGQGARVPLHF
DNA: TGTGCCAGCTCTTTCGGACAGGGGGCGCGGGTACCCCTCCACTTT

V: TRBV5-4
size: -
J: TRBJ2-3
D: -
CDR3: CASSFPGGGRDTQYF
DNA: TGTGCCAGCAGCTTTCCGGGGGGCGGGAGAGATACGCAGTATTTT

V: TRBV2
size: -
J: TRBJ1-4
D: -
CDR3: CASRTSLNFNEKLFF
DNA: TGTGCCAGCAGAACCTCTCTAAACTTTAATGAAAAACTGTTTTTT

V: TRBV6-6
size: -
J: TRBJ1-2
D: -
CDR3: CASSYFPNFYGYTF
DNA: TGTGCCAGCAGTTACTTCCCCAACTTCTATGGCTACACCTTC

V: TRBV15
size: -
J: TRBJ1-1
D: -
CDR3: CATSEQGRGAFF
DNA: TGTGCCACCAGCGAACAGGGCAGGGGAGCTTTCTTT

V: TRBV6-5
size: -
J: TRBJ1-2
D: -
CDR3: CASYSTVNYGYTF
DNA: TGTGCCAGTTACTCGACAGTTAACTATGGCTACACCTTC

V: TRBV18
size: -
J: TRBJ2-2
D: TRBD1
CDR3: CASSRPGTGGLFGPGELFF
DNA: TGTGCCAGCTCAAGACCCGGGACAGGTGGCTTGTTCGGACCCGGGGAGCTGTTTTTT

V: TRBV18
size: -
J: TRBJ2-1
D: TRBD1
CDR3: CASSPGTVQEQFF
DNA: TGTGCCAGCTCACCGGGGACAGTCCAGGAGCAGTTCTTC

V: TRBV11-1
size: -
J: TRBJ2-3
D: TRBD2
CDR3: CASSLGGMVADTQYF
DNA: TGTGCCAGCAGCTTGGGGGGGATGGTCGCAGATACGCAGTATTTT

V: TRBV5-4
size: -
J: TRBJ2-5
D: TRBD2
CDR3: CASSSLAGGRGETQYF
DNA: TGTGCCAGCAGCTCCCTAGCGGGGGGGCGTGGAGAGACCCAGTACTTC

V: TRBV19
size: -
J: TRBJ2-3
D: -
CDR3: CASSMTGFLDTQYF
DNA: TGTGCCAGTAGTATGACTGGATTTTTGGATACGCAGTATTTT

V: TRBV7-6
size: -
J: TRBJ2-7
D: -
CDR3: CASSLDTGVTYEQYF
DNA: TGTGCCAGCAGCTTAGATACGGGTGTAACCTACGAGCAGTACTTC

V: TRBV29-1
size: -
J: TRBJ2-7
D: -
CDR3: CSVVFQGSPYEQYF
DNA: TGCAGCGTTGTCTTCCAGGGGAGTCCTTACGAGCAGTACTTC

V: TRBV5-6
size: -
J: TRBJ2-7
D: TRBD1
CDR3: CASSHILQGNEQYF
DNA: TGTGCCAGCAGCCATATTCTACAGGGGAACGAGCAGTACTTC

V: TRBV23-1
size: once
J: TRBJ2-2
D: TRBD1
CDR3: CARPDRVYPRGANTGELFF
DNA: TGCGCCAGGCCGGACAGGGTTTACCCCCGCGGAGCGAACACCGGGGAGCTGTTTTTT

V: TRBV6-5
size: few
J: TRBJ1-2
D: -
CDR3: CASKISGLGGYTF
DNA: TGTGCCAGCAAGATAAGCGGTTTGGGTGGCTACACCTTC

V: TRBV28
size: large
J: TRBJ2-1
D: TRBD2
CDR3: CASSSGGNEQFF
DNA: TGTGCCAGCAGTTCGGGGGGGAATGAGCAGTTCTTC

V: TRBV6-1
size: -
J: TRBJ2-3
D: TRBD2
CDR3: CASSARGDGVTDTQYF
DNA: TGTGCCAGCAGTGCCCGGGGGGACGGAGTCACAGATACGCAGTATTTT

V: TRBV5-3
size: -
J: TRBJ2-7
D: TRBD1
CDR3: CASRKGQGVSYEQYF
DNA: TGTGCCAGCAGAAAAGGACAGGGAGTTTCCTACGAGCAGTACTTC

V: TRBV9
size: -
J: TRBJ1-1
D: -
CDR3: CASNRGTDTEAFF
DNA: TGTGCCAGCAACCGGGGGACCGACACTGAAGCTTTCTTT

V: TRBV11-2
size: -
J: TRBJ1-2
D: TRBD1
CDR3: CASSPTGLNGYTF
DNA: TGCGCCAGCAGCCCGACAGGGTTAAATGGCTACACCTTC

V: TRBV18
size: -
J: TRBJ2-7
D: TRBD2
CDR3: CASSPRPGGRDEQYF
DNA: TGTGCCAGCTCACCACGGCCGGGGGGGCGAGACGAGCAGTACTTC

V: TRBV6-6
size: -
J: TRBJ1-2
D: -
CDR3: CASYSTVNYGYTF
DNA: TGTGCCAGTTACTCGACAGTTAACTATGGCTACACCTTC

V: TRBV4-2
size: few
J: TRBJ2-7
D: -
CDR3: CASSQEDRLSYEQYF
DNA: TGTGCCAGCAGCCAAGAAGACCGACTATCCTACGAGCAGTACTTC

V: TRBV18
size: -
J: TRBJ2-4
D: -
CDR3: CASSPPSENIQYF
DNA: TGTGCCAGCTCACCACCGAGTGAAAACATTCAGTACTTC

V: TRBV27
size: -
J: TRBJ1-1
D: -
CDR3: CASSLFAGGTEAFF
DNA: TGTGCCAGCAGTTTATTCGCGGGTGGCACTGAAGCTTTCTTT

V: TRBV6-5
size: few
J: TRBJ2-2
D: -
CDR3: CASSYLGRVSAGELFF
DNA: TGTGCCAGCAGTTACTTGGGCAGGGTATCAGCCGGGGAGCTGTTTTTT

V: TRBV11-2
size: -
J: TRBJ2-7
D: -
CDR3: CASSSTEGSEQYF
DNA: TGTGCCAGCAGCTCCACGGAGGGGAGCGAGCAGTACTTC

V: TRBV19
size: -
J: TRBJ2-1
D: -
CDR3: CASTYHTNNNEQFF
DNA: TGTGCCAGTACCTACCACACTAACAACAATGAGCAGTTCTTC

V: TRBV7-2
size: -
J: TRBJ1-2
D: -
CDR3: CASSKAMGHFYGYTF
DNA: TGTGCCAGCAGCAAAGCCATGGGACACTTCTATGGCTACACCTTC

V: TRBV7-9
size: -
J: TRBJ2-7
D: -
CDR3: CASSPRVREQYF
DNA: TGTGCCAGCAGCCCGAGGGTTCGCGAGCAGTACTTC

V: TRBV6-5
size: -
J: TRBJ2-2
D: -
CDR3: CASSSPYGELFF
DNA: TGTGCCAGCAGTTCCCCTTATGGGGAGCTGTTTTTT

V: TRBV4-3
size: -
J: TRBJ2-7
D: TRBD2
CDR3: CASSQAAGAIYEQYF
DNA: TGCGCCAGCAGCCAAGCAGCGGGAGCCATCTACGAGCAGTACTTC

V: TRBV28
size: -
J: TRBJ2-7
D: TRBD2
CDR3: CASTKPRTSGIEQYF
DNA: TGTGCCAGCACCAAACCCCGGACTAGCGGGATCGAGCAGTACTTC

V: TRBV18
size: few
J: TRBJ2-3
D: TRBD2
CDR3: CASSPLAGSTDTQYF
DNA: TGTGCCAGCTCACCATTAGCGGGTAGCACAGATACGCAGTATTTT

V: TRBV18
size: -
J: TRBJ2-1
D: TRBD2
CDR3: CASSPPLPSGGGLEFF
DNA: TGTGCCAGCTCACCGCCCCTCCCCAGCGGGGGGGGCCTGGAATTCTTC

V: TRBV7-2
size: few
J: TRBJ2-3
D: TRBD2
CDR3: CASSTRTSPGNTQYF
DNA: TGTGCCAGCAGCACCCGGACTAGCCCCGGGAATACGCAGTATTTT

V: TRBV7-6
size: -
J: TRBJ2-1
D: -
CDR3: CASSLGGRVEFF
DNA: TGTGCCAGCAGCTTAGGCGGGCGGGTTGAATTCTTC

V: TRBV11-2
size: few
J: TRBJ2-4
D: -
CDR3: CASSLVVGVQYF
DNA: TGTGCCAGCAGCTTAGTAGTTGGAGTTCAGTACTTC

V: TRBV5-5
size: -
J: TRBJ1-1
D: -
CDR3: CASSLQGLTEAFF
DNA: TGTGCCAGCAGCTTGCAGGGGTTGACTGAAGCTTTCTTT

V: TRBV4-3
size: -
J: TRBJ2-1
D: TRBD2
CDR3: CASSPHHPGPSGYNEQFF
DNA: TGCGCCAGCAGCCCACACCATCCGGGGCCTAGCGGATACAATGAGCAGTTCTTC